Presented here are 10 T cell receptor beta chains from one specimen sequenced in a study of blood T cell repertoires in COVID-19. The data were produced by immunoSEQ multiplex PCR, yet TCRdb's version contains in-frame clones alone and is incomplete. The sample gives some 270,000 clones, roughly 90% of which show up once; around 2% is in the top ten. Sequencing was done on a sample of peripheral blood. Receptors were obtained from a man aged 50-59 years with acute or convalescent COVID-19.

This chain uses TRBV5-6 with TRBJ2-2; no reliable D call. The CDR3 loop spans 15 amino acids. Germline V gene data show CDR1 as SGHDT and CDR2 as YYEEEE. The V end lost 4 bases, the J end lost 3 bases, and 13 bases lay between the germline ends. The chain's CDR3 is CASSPPQAYTGELFF. CDR3 DNA sequence: TGTGCCAGCAGCCCCCCGCAAGCGTACACCGGGGAGCTGTTTTTT.

The CDR3 DNA is TGTGCCAGCAGGCCGACAGGGGTGAATTCACCCCTCCACTTT. This gives the protein CASRPTGVNSPLHF. The chain has TRBV2 and TRBJ1-6, with 8 bases that match TRBD1. The V gene's germline CDR1 is SNHLY and CDR2 FYNNEI. The ends lost 6 bases at V and 7 bases at J; junction bases unmatched: 5. The CDR3 extends over 14 amino acids.

V usage is TRBV30 and J usage is TRBJ2-1; no definite D call. CDR1 and CDR2 (germline): GTSNPN, SVGIG (reference sequence). V shed 3 bases and J shed 4 bases, with 4 bases lying between them. The CDR3 sequence is 11 residues long. The CDR3 DNA follows: TGTGCCTGGAGCCAATACAATGAGCAGTTCTTC. This gives the protein CAWSQYNEQFF. The entire variable domain, with the rest obtained from reference TRBV30 and TRBJ2-1, is as follows: SQTIHQWPATLVQPVGSPLSLECTVEGTSNPNLYWYRQAAGRGLQLLFYSVGIGQISSEVPQNLSASRPQDRQFILSSKKLLLSDSGFYLCAWSQYNEQFFGPGTRLTVL.

The genes are TRBV7-8 and TRBJ1-1; D ambiguous. The CDR3 consists of 13 residues. Trimming removed 5 bases from V and 4 bases from J, with 11 bases in between. Germline lookup yields CDR1 SGHVS and CDR2 FQNEAQ. DNA for the CDR3: TGTGCCAGCAGCCGCTCGGAGGGCACTGAAGCTTTCTTT. Translated, it gives CASSRSEGTEAFF.

V usage is TRBV19 and J usage is TRBJ1-5; a weak D match, TRBD1 (6 bases). Deletions cut 5 bases from V and 3 bases from J, with 8 bases between. This CDR3 has 13 residues. The V gene's germline CDR1 is LNHDA and CDR2 SQIVND (reference sequence). For the CDR3, the DNA is TGTGCCAGTAGTCAGGGGCCCAATCAGCCCCAGCATTTT. Translating it yields CASSQGPNQPQHF.

The rearrangement links TRBV2 to TRBJ2-4, with D possibly being TRBD1 (6 bases). CDR1 and CDR2 from the germline V gene are SNHLY and FYNNEI. With 6 bases removed from V and 8 bases from J, the gap between germline ends came to 14 bases. The CDR3 runs 13 residues. The DNA of the CDR3 is TGTGCCAGCAGCTGGGACAATGAGGACATTCAGTACTTC. Translation gives CASSWDNEDIQYF.

The genes are TRBV5-1 and TRBJ1-2, with 7 bases fitting TRBD1. There are 15 residues in the CDR3. The germline V gene encodes CDR1 SGHRS and CDR2 YFSETQ. The ends lost 0 bases at V and 4 bases at J; junction bases unmatched: 6. Here the CDR3 reads CASSLVWTGSYGYTF. DNA for the CDR3: TGCGCCAGCAGCTTGGTGTGGACAGGATCCTATGGCTACACCTTC. The full variable domain, in which reference TRBV5-1 and TRBJ1-2 provide the parts outside the CDR3, is KAGVTQTPRYLIKTRGQQVTLSCSPISGHRSVSWYQQTPGQGLQFLFEYFSETQRNKGNFPGRFSGRQFSNSRSEMNVSTLELGDSALYLCASSLVWTGSYGYTFGSGTRLTVV.

This chain joins TRBV7-3 and TRBJ2-2, with D possibly being TRBD1 (5 bases). Germline CDR1 and CDR2: SGHTA and FQGTGA. V gave up 5 bases and J gave up 2 bases, with 12 bases separating them. The CDR3 sequence is 15 residues long. In DNA form, the CDR3 reads TGTGCCAGCAGCCAAGGGGTCGGAAACACCGGGGAGCTGTTTTTT. This gives the protein CASSQGVGNTGELFF.

The rearrangement uses TRBV4-1 and TRBJ1-5, with D unclear. The CDR3 has 16 residues. Trimming stripped 2 bases from V and 2 bases from J, with 13 bases between. Germline V CDR1 and CDR2: MGHRA, YSYEKL. The DNA for the CDR3 is TGCGCCAGCAGCCAACGCGACTCTTGGGGCAATCAGCCCCAGCATTTT. Its translation is CASSQRDSWGNQPQHF.

The chain carries TRBV27 and TRBJ1-2; 7 bases match TRBD1. CDR3 length: 14 amino acids. J was trimmed by 5 bases and V by 6 bases; bases with no gene match: 9. The germline V gene has CDR1 MNHEY and CDR2 SMNVEV (reference sequence). The CDR3 DNA sequence: TGTGCCAGCAGCAAACAGGGGAAGAAATATGGCTACACCTTC. Translation gives CASSKQGKKYGYTF.